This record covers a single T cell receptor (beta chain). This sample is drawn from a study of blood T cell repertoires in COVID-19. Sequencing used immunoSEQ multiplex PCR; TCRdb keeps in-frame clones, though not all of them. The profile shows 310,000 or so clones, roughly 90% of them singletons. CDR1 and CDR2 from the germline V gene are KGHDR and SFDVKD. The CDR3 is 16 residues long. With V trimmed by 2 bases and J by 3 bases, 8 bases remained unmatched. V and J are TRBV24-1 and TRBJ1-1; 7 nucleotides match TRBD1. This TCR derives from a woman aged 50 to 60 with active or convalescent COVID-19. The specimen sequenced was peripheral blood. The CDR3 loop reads CATSDSLTGRYTEAFF. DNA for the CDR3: TGTGCCACCAGTGATTCGTTGACAGGGAGATACACTGAAGCTTTCTTT.